The 21 T cell receptor beta chains in this list originate from one sample, sequenced in a study of T-cell reconstitution after alpha-beta-depleted transplantation in children. Unique molecular identifiers were used in preparing the TCRbeta library. TCRdb re-called the PCR reads with MiXCR, one entry per CDR3 protein. There are around 340,000 distinct CDR3 sequences in the sample; roughly 13% occur only once, and about 3.9% lies in the top ten. The sample here was PBMCs, taken from the stem cell graft. The receptors derive from a human donor who donated a stem cell graft to a child with Fanconi anemia.

The chain carries TRBV20-1 and TRBJ2-3; D remains unclear. Trimming removed 2 bases from V and 3 bases from J, with 9 bases in between. The CDR3 contains 13 residues. CDR1 and CDR2 from the germline V gene are DFQATT and SNEGSKA (reference sequence). Here the CDR3 DNA reads TGCAGTGCTAGACCCGTGGGGACAGATACGCAGTATTTT. Protein product: CSARPVGTDTQYF.

This clonotype was detected ten times or more. J is TRBJ2-1 and V is TRBV29-1; TRBD2 aligns across 8 bases. Germline V gene sequence: CDR1 SQVTM, CDR2 ANQGSEA. After removal of 6 bases from V and 5 bases from J, the junction contained 12 bases not matched to a gene. The CDR3 loop spans 15 amino acids. The CDR3 region has the DNA TGCAGCGTCCTGGGGGGGCGGGGGGCTGACAATGAGCAGTTCTTC. The encoded protein is CSVLGGRGADNEQFF.

This clonotype was seen many times. This rearrangement joins TRBV7-6 to TRBJ2-7, with D perhaps matching TRBD1 or TRBD2 (5 bases each). The CDR3 consists of 13 residues. Germline-derived CDR1 and CDR2 are SGHVS and FNYEAQ. Trimming shortened V by 5 bases and J by 3 bases, and 11 bases separated the two germline ends. The CDR3 DNA reads as TGTGCCAGCAGCCCGGGACCAAACTACGAGCAGTACTTC. The encoded protein is CASSPGPNYEQYF.

In this sample, this clonotype turned up many times. The chain carries TRBV20-1 and TRBJ2-1; D gene uncertain. The germline gives CDR1 DFQATT, CDR2 SNEGSKA (reference sequence). The CDR3 extends over 15 amino acids. V lost 6 bases and J lost 0, with 15 bases in between. CDR3 sequence (DNA): TGCAGTGCCTATCGGAGCGTTAGCTCCTACAATGAGCAGTTCTTC. Encoded protein: CSAYRSVSSYNEQFF.

V usage is TRBV2 and J usage is TRBJ2-1; D may correspond to TRBD1 or TRBD2 (5 bases each). This CDR3 has 12 residues. Germline lookup yields CDR1 SNHLY and CDR2 FYNNEI. The germline V and J ends were trimmed by 8 bases and 8 bases, with 13 bases remaining between them. The CDR3 sequence is CASGMGVDEQFF. Written as DNA, the CDR3 is TGTGCCAGCGGGATGGGGGTAGATGAGCAGTTCTTC.

This clonotype was observed at least ten times. The rearrangement uses TRBV18 and TRBJ2-1; weak D call: TRBD2 (6 bases). CDR3 length equals 13 residues. Germline lookup yields CDR1 KGHSH and CDR2 LQKENI. In DNA form, the CDR3 reads TGTGTCACGCGCGGGGAGTCTTACAATGAGCAGTTCTTC. This sequence encodes CVTRGESYNEQFF.

This clonotype was counted a few times. The CDR3 reads CASSQDQYTEAFF. In DNA, the CDR3 is TGCGCCAGCAGCCAAGATCAGTACACTGAAGCTTTCTTT. The rearrangement links TRBV4-3 to TRBJ1-1; D ambiguous. Per the germline V gene, CDR1 is LGHNA and CDR2 is YSLEER. CDR3 length: 13 residues. Trimming stripped 0 bases from V and 3 bases from J, with 5 bases between.

V gene TRBV20-1 combines with J gene TRBJ1-2, with TRBD1 identical over 9 bases. The CDR3 length is 14 residues. CDR1 is DFQATT and CDR2 is SNEGSKA in the germline V gene (reference sequence). V shed 3 bases and J 2 bases; nucleotides not matched to a gene: 4. CDR3 sequence reads: CSARGTGINYGYTF. In DNA form, the CDR3 reads TGCAGTGCTAGGGGGACAGGGATAAACTATGGCTACACCTTC.

This clonotype turned up a few times. The V call is TRBV20-1, the J call TRBJ1-2; the D is unclear. Deletions cut 2 bases from V and 5 bases from J, with 15 bases between. The CDR3 consists of 14 residues. CDR1 DFQATT and CDR2 SNEGSKA come from the germline V gene (reference sequence). The CDR3 DNA is TGCAGTGCTAGAAGGGAGGCAGGACCTTATGGCTACACCTTC. It is translated as CSARREAGPYGYTF.

This chain links TRBV5-6 with TRBJ2-1, with D perhaps matching TRBD2 (6 bases). Germline CDR1 is SGHDT and CDR2 is YYEEEE. The CDR3 extends over 14 amino acids. V was clipped by 1 base and J by 10 bases, with 15 bases between them. The CDR3 here is CASSLNSWGEEQFF. The CDR3 nucleotides are TGTGCCAGCAGCTTGAACTCCTGGGGGGAGGAGCAGTTCTTC.

The chain has TRBV5-1 and TRBJ2-2, with D unresolved. Germline loops: CDR1 SGHRS, CDR2 YFSETQ. This CDR3 contains 14 residues. The V gene lost 0 bases and the J gene lost 4 bases, with 7 bases spanning the gap. The CDR3 region has the DNA TGCGCCAGCAGCTTGGACAGTCCCACCGGGGAGCTGTTTTTT. Its translation is CASSLDSPTGELFF.

V is TRBV7-9 and J is TRBJ2-5; 7 bases map to TRBD1. This CDR3 is 15 amino acids long. The V segment lost 3 bases and the J segment 2 bases; nucleotides outside the gene matches: 6. Germline values: CDR1 SEHNR, CDR2 FQNEAQ (reference sequence). CDR3 bases: TGTGCCAGCAGCTTCGGAAACAGGGGTCAAGAGACCCAGTACTTC. Translation gives CASSFGNRGQETQYF.

There are a few counts of this clonotype. The chain uses TRBV9 and TRBJ2-3, with a tentative D call TRBD2 (6 bases). This CDR3 comprises 16 residues. Germline-derived CDR1 and CDR2 are SGDLS and YYNGEE. The V gene lost 0 bases and the J gene lost 8 bases, with 19 bases spanning the gap. CDR3 amino acids: CASSVAGTRGPVTQYF. CDR3 coding DNA: TGTGCCAGCAGCGTAGCCGGGACTCGAGGACCAGTTACGCAGTATTTT.

Many counts were recorded for this clonotype. V is TRBV10-3 and J is TRBJ2-5, with 10 bases identical to TRBD2. The CDR3 totals 16 residues. V shed 0 bases and J 5 bases; nucleotides not matched to a gene: 6. Germline CDR1 and CDR2: ENHRY and SYGVKD. In DNA form, the CDR3 reads TGTGCCATCAGTGAGTCTACAGCGGGGGGGCCGGAGACCCAGTACTTC. Translating gives CAISESTAGGPETQYF.

The chain combines TRBV7-2 with TRBJ2-2; 8 bases fit TRBD2. Germline-derived CDR1 and CDR2 are SGHTA and FQGNSA. V shed 4 bases, J shed 3 bases, and the junction held 4 bases outside the gene matches. The CDR3 contains 15 residues. This CDR3 is CASSSGGRHTGELFF. For the CDR3, the DNA is TGTGCCAGCAGCTCGGGGGGGCGACACACCGGGGAGCTGTTTTTT. Supplemented by reference TRBV7-2 and TRBJ2-2, the full variable domain reads GAGVSQSPSNKVTEKGKDVELRCDPISGHTALYWYRQSLGQGLEFLIYFQGNSAPDKSGLPSDRFSAERTGGSVSTLTIQRTQQEDSAVYLCASSSGGRHTGELFFGEGSRLTVL.

At least ten counts were recorded for this clonotype. The chain employs TRBV5-6 and TRBJ2-7; D call uncertain. Trimming removed 0 bases at V and 2 bases at J, with 9 bases between. The CDR3 has 14 residues. The germline V gene encodes CDR1 SGHDT and CDR2 YYEEEE. CDR3 loop: CASSLGSSTYEQYF. In nucleotides, the CDR3 is TGTGCCAGCAGCTTGGGTTCCAGCACCTACGAGCAGTACTTC.

Many counts were recorded for this clonotype. The V gene is TRBV4-2, the J gene TRBJ2-2; D not certain. Between the trimmed V and J ends, which lost 1 base and 6 bases, there was a span of 6 bases. The CDR3 runs 13 residues. In germline, CDR1 is LGHNA, CDR2 YNFKEQ. The CDR3 region has the DNA TGTGCCAGCAGCCAAGTCGGTTCCGGGGAGCTGTTTTTT. Its translation is CASSQVGSGELFF.

This clonotype was counted ten times or more. The V gene is TRBV27, the J gene TRBJ2-5; either TRBD1 or TRBD2 may supply D (5 bases each). Germline lookup yields CDR1 MNHEY and CDR2 SMNVEV (reference sequence). The CDR3 is 14 residues long. The V and J ends lost 3 bases and 6 bases respectively, with 14 bases between them. CDR3 coding DNA: TGTGCCAGCAGTTTTCTCGGGGCCACACAGACCCAGTACTTC. Its translation: CASSFLGATQTQYF.

This chain joins TRBV9 and TRBJ2-3; possibly TRBD2 for D (6 bases). From germline, CDR1 is SGDLS and CDR2 YYNGEE. This CDR3 is 16 amino acids long. V lost 4 bases and J lost 2, with 17 bases in between. The CDR3: CASSPLTGVPTDTQYF. Written as DNA, the CDR3 is TGTGCCAGCAGCCCACTCACGGGGGTCCCCACAGATACGCAGTATTTT.

The V gene is TRBV28, the J gene TRBJ2-5, with 13 bases fitting TRBD2. The CDR3 covers 16 residues. Germline V lookup: CDR1 MDHEN, CDR2 SYDVKM. V lost 4 bases, J lost 4 bases, and 6 bases stayed unmatched. The CDR3, as DNA: TGTGCCAGCAGTTCCCCCGGACTAGCGGGGGCAGAGACCCAGTACTTC. It encodes CASSSPGLAGAETQYF.

The V call is TRBV5-5, the J call TRBJ1-1; D not certain. V lost 0 bases, J lost 0 bases, and 6 bases lay in between. The V gene's germline CDR1 is SGHKS and CDR2 YYEKEE (reference sequence). The CDR3 totals 14 residues. CDR3 bases: TGTGCCAGCAGCTTGGATTTCATGAACACTGAAGCTTTCTTT. Its translation is CASSLDFMNTEAFF.